Here is one T cell receptor beta chain with its context. The sample belongs to a study of blood T cell repertoires in COVID-19. The overall study: Acute and convalescent COVID-19 samples came from the United States, Italy and Spain. T cells, B-cell-depleted T cells, or PBMCs supplied cDNA or gDNA.

Germline loops: CDR1 KGHSH, CDR2 LQKENI. This CDR3 spans 18 amino acids. The ends lost 3 bases at V and 1 base at J; junction bases unmatched: 4. In the original analysis: From reference gene primer amplification, estimates of nucleated cell counts were derived. Measured with immunoSEQ multiplex PCR; TCRdb has only the in-frame clones, and not every one. V and J calls and clone size are as listed in that table; D and trimming were resolved from the DNA. The table lists about 58,000 clones, around nine tenths of them singletons. The J gene is TRBJ2-2, the V gene TRBV18, with 14 bases aligning to TRBD2. Material for sequencing was peripheral blood. The sequence was collected from an older woman with active COVID-19. Here the CDR3 reads CASSPTSGGARNTGELFF. The CDR3 region has the DNA TGTGCCAGCTCACCGACTAGCGGGGGGGCCAGGAACACCGGGGAGCTGTTTTTT.